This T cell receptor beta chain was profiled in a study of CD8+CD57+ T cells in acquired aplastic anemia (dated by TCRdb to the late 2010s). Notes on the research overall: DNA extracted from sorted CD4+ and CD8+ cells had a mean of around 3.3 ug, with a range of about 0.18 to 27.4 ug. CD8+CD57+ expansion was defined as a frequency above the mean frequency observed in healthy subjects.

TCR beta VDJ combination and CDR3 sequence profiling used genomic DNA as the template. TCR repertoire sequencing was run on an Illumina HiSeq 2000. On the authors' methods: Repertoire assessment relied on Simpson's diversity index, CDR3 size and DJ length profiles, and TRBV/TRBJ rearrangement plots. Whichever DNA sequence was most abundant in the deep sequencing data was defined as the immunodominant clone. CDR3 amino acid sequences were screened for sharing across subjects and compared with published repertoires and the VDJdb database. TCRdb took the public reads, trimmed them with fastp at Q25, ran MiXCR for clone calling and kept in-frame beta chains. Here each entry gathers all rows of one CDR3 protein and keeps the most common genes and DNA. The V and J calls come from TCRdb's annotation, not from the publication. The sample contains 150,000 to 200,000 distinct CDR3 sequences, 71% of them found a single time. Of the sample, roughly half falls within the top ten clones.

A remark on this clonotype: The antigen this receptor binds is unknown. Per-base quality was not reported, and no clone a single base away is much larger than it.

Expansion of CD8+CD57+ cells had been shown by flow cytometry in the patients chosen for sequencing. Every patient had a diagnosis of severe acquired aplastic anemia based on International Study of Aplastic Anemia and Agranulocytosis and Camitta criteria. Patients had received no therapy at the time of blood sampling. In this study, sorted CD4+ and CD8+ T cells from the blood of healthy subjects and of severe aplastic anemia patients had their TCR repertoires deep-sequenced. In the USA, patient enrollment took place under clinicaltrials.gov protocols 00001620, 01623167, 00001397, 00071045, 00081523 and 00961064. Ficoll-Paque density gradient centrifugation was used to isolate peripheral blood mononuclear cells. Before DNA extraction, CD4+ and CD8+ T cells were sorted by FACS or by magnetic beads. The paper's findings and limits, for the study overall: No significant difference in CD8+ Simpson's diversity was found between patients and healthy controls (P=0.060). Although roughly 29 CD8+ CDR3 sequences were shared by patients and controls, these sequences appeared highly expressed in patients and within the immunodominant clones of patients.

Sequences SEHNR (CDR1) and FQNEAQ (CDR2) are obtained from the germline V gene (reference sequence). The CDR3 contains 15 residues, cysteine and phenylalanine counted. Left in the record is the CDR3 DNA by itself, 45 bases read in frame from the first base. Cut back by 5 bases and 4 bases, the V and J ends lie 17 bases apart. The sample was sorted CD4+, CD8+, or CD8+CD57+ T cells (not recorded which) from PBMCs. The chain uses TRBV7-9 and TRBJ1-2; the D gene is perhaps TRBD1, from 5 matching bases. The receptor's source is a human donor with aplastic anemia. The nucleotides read TGTGCCAGCAGCCCGCTCGGGGCGGCTGGCTATGGCTACACCTTC. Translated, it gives CASSPLGAAGYGYTF.